Listed below are T cell receptor beta chains from one sample, sequenced in a study of blood T cell repertoires in COVID-19. Only in-frame clones appear in the TCRdb table, and some are missing; sequencing was by immunoSEQ multiplex PCR. The data hold around 120,000 clones, with 85% to 90% observed a single time. The sample consisted of peripheral blood. Receptor source: a man in his 70s who had recovered from COVID-19. CDR3s include the opening cysteine and the closing phenylalanine or tryptophan. The D gene is left open where the match is weak. Clone sizes are given selectively: once, few, many, or a class where the clone is expanded.

TRBV28	NA	TRBJ1-5	TRBD1	CASSTRDRYMGPQHF	TGTGCCAGCAGTACCCGGGACAGATACATGGGGCCCCAGCATTTT
TRBV7-3	few	TRBJ2-5	NA	CASSRGAQETQYF	TGTGCCAGCAGCCGGGGGGCCCAAGAGACCCAGTACTTC
TRBV4-3	NA	TRBJ2-7	TRBD1	CASSLRTGPYEQYF	TGCGCCAGCAGCCTACGGACAGGGCCCTACGAGCAGTACTTC
TRBV5-4	NA	TRBJ2-1	TRBD2	CASSVAGAQTRGDEQFF	TGTGCCAGCTCTGTAGCGGGGGCTCAAACCAGAGGGGATGAGCAGTTCTTC
TRBV20-1	medium-sized	TRBJ1-5	NA	CSASSGDQPQHF	TGCAGTGCTAGTTCGGGAGATCAGCCCCAGCATTTT
TRBV7-3	NA	TRBJ2-5	TRBD2	CASSLRGLAGETQYF	TGTGCCAGCAGCTTAAGGGGACTAGCGGGAGAGACCCAGTACTTC
TRBV28	NA	TRBJ1-1	NA	CASSSVRGTEAFF	TGTGCCAGCAGTAGCGTTCGGGGGACTGAAGCTTTCTTT
TRBV5-1	NA	TRBJ2-7	TRBD1	CASSPRGQGVGEQYF	TGCGCCAGCAGCCCCCGAGGACAGGGGGTGGGGGAGCAGTACTTC
TRBV6-5	NA	TRBJ2-3	NA	CASSSPFTDTQYF	TGTGCCAGCAGTTCCCCGTTCACAGATACGCAGTATTTT
TRBV10-1	NA	TRBJ1-2	NA	CASSEGAYGYTF	TGCGCCAGCAGTGAAGGGGCCTATGGCTACACCTTC
TRBV11-2	NA	TRBJ1-6	NA	CASSFPGSDNSPLHF	TGTGCCAGCAGCTTTCCGGGATCCGATAATTCACCCCTCCACTTT